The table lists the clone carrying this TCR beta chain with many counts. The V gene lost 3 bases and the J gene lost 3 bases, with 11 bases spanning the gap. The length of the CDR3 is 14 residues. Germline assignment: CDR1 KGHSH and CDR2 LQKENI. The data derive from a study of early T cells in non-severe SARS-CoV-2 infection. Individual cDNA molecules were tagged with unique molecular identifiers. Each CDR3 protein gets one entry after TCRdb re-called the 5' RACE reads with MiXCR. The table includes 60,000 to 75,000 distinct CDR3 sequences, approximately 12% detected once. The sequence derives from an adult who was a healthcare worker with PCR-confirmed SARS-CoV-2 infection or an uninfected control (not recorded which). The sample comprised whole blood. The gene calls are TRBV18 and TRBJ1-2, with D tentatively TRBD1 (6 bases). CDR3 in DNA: TGTGCCAGCTCACCGAAACAGGGAGACTATGGCTACACCTTC. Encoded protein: CASSPKQGDYGYTF.